These 2 T cell receptor beta chains originate from one sample sequenced in a study of early T cells in non-severe SARS-CoV-2 infection. TCRdb processed the 5' RACE reads anew with MiXCR; each CDR3 protein has one entry. The table records tens of thousands of distinct CDR3 sequences, approximately 9% of them present only once. This material consisted of whole blood, taken at baseline. The receptors were sampled from an adult who was a healthcare worker with PCR-confirmed SARS-CoV-2 infection or an uninfected control (not recorded which).

This clonotype has at least ten counts. The chain joins TRBV12-3 or TRBV12-4 to TRBJ1-5; D gene unclear. The V end lost 6 bases, the J end lost 1 base, and 10 bases lay between the germline ends. The CDR3 length is 14 residues. DNA of the CDR3: TGTGCCAGCAGCCCCGGGAGAAGCAATCAGCCCCAGCATTTT. Translating gives CASSPGRSNQPQHF.

This clonotype was detected ten times or more. A read error is likely, as this CDR3 ends without the conserved phenylalanine or tryptophan. The DNA is left out, because the CDR3 cannot be placed on it with certainty; the CDR3 is given as TCRdb lists it. The chain recombines TRBV6-2 or TRBV6-3 with TRBJ1-4; the table gives TRBD1 as D, unverified against the DNA. Ends included, the CDR3 has 13 residues. Per germline, CDR1 MNHEY and CDR2 SVGEGT. The CDR3 protein is CASSYRDKAVPLL.